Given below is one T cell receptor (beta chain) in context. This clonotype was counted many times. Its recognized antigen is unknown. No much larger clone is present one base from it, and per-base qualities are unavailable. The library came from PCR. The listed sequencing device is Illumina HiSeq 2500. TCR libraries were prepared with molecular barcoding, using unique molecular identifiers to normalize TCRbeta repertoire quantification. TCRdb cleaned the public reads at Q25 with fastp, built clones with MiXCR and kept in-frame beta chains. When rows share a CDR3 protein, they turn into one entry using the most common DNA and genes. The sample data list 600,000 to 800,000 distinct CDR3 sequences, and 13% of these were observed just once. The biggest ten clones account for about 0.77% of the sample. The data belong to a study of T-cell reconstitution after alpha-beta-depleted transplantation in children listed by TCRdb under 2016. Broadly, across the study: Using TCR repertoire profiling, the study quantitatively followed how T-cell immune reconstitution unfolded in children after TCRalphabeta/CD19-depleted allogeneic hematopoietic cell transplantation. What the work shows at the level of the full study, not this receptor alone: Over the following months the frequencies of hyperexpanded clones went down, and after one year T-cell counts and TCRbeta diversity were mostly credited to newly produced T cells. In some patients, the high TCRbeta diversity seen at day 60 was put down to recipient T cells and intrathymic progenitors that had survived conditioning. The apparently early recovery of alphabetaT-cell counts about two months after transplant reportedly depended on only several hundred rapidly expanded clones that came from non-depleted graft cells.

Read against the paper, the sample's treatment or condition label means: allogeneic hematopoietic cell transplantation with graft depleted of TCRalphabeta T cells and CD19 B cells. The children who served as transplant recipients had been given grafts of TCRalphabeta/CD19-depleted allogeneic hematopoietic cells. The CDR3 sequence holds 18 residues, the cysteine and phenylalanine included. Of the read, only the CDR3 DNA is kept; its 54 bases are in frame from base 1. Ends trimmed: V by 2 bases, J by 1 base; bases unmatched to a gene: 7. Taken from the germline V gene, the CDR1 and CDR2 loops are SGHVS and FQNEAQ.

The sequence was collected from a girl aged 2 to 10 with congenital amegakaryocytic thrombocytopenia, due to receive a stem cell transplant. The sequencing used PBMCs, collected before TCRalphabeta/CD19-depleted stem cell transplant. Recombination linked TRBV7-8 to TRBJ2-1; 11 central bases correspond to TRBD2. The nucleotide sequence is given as TGTGCCAGCAGCTTATTCCATCTAGCGGGAGGTTCCTACAATGAGCAGTTCTTC. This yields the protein CASSLFHLAGGSYNEQFF. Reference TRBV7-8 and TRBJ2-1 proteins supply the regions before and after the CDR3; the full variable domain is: GAGVSQSPRYKVAKRGQDVALRCDPISGHVSLFWYQQALGQGPEFLTYFQNEAQLDKSGLPSDRFFAERPEGSVSTLKIQRTQQEDSAVYLCASSLFHLAGGSYNEQFFGPGTRLTVL.